The 23 T cell receptor beta chains in this list originate from one sample, sequenced in a study of tumour-infiltrating T cells in Burkitt lymphoma. Using immunoSEQ multiplex PCR, the repertoire was profiled, and TCRdb retains in-frame clones only, with some absent. The table lists under 7,000 clones, about 83% of them singletons. Sequenced material: tumor tissue. The receptors derive from a human donor with Burkitt lymphoma.

This rearrangement joins TRBV7-2 to TRBJ1-2; tentative D call: TRBD1 (6 bases). This CDR3 has 13 amino acids. V was shortened by 0 bases and J by 7 bases, with 9 bases between the two germline ends. The germline V gene encodes CDR1 SGHTA and CDR2 FQGNSA. The CDR3: CASSLAGARGYTF. The CDR3, as DNA: TGTGCCAGCAGCTTAGCGGGGGCTCGTGGCTACACCTTC.

This chain joins TRBV2 and TRBJ2-5, with TRBD1 matching 8 bases. The germline V gene encodes CDR1 SNHLY and CDR2 FYNNEI. V was clipped by 4 bases and J by 5 bases; unmatched bases: 6. This CDR3 contains 14 residues. DNA of the CDR3: TGTGCCAGCAGTGGGACAGGGCGGCAGGAGACCCAGTACTTC. Translated, it gives CASSGTGRQETQYF.

The chain employs TRBV10-2 and TRBJ2-5; 8 bases align to TRBD2. CDR3 length equals 14 residues. The V and J ends lost 5 bases and 5 bases, in that order; junction bases with no gene match: 7. Looked up from germline, CDR1 is WSHSY and CDR2 is SAAADI. The CDR3 DNA sequence: TGCGCCAGCAGTTCGGGGGGGGCCGGTGAGACCCAGTACTTC. Its translation is CASSSGGAGETQYF.

In the case of this clone: An end of the junction does not agree with germline; a read error may underlie this. The chain combines TRBV28 with TRBJ1-4; D remains ambiguous. The V gene's germline CDR1 is MDHEN and CDR2 SYDVKM. The CDR3 is 15 residues long. In DNA form, the CDR3 reads TGTGCCAGCACTCTCTGTGAGAGTGGAGGCCCAAAGAAGGCTTTT. Protein: CASTLCESGGPKKAF.

The chain employs TRBV19 and TRBJ1-4; D uncertain. V was trimmed by 6 bases and J by 0 bases, leaving 11 bases between them. CDR1 is LNHDA and CDR2 is SQIVND in the germline V gene (reference sequence). This CDR3 comprises 15 residues. The DNA for the CDR3 is TGTGCCAGTAGACCAGGTACATCAACTAATGAAAAACTGTTTTTT. As protein: CASRPGTSTNEKLFF. Complete variable domain (other parts from reference TRBV19 and TRBJ1-4): DGGITQSPKYLFRKEGQNVTLSCEQNLNHDAMYWYRQDPGQGLRLIYYSQIVNDFQKGDIAEGYSVSREKKESFPLTVTSAQKNPTAFYLCASRPGTSTNEKLFFGSGTQLSVL.

Concerning this clone: A single base separates this from a much larger clone, so it may be a read error. The J gene is TRBJ1-5, the V gene TRBV5-1, with TRBD1 matching over 10 bases. Trimming removed 3 bases from V and 4 bases from J; junction bases left unmatched: 1. Germline CDR1 reads SGHRS; CDR2 reads YFSETQ. CDR3 length: 14 amino acids. This CDR3 reads CASSWTGGNQPQHF. The CDR3 bases are TGCGCCAGCAGCTGGACAGGGGGGAATCAGCCCCAGCATTTT.

In DNA form, the CDR3 reads TGCGCCAGCAGTGTGGCATGGATATTCTATGGCTACACCTTC. Amino acids: CASSVAWIFYGYTF. The rearrangement links TRBV10-1 to TRBJ1-2; no firm D call. The CDR3 is made up of 14 amino acids. Germline V gene sequence: CDR1 WNHNN, CDR2 SYGVQD (reference sequence). Trimming cost V 4 bases and J 4 bases, with 13 bases left between them.

The J gene is TRBJ2-6, the V gene TRBV29-1, with no clear D. The germline V gene has CDR1 SQVTM and CDR2 ANQGSEA. This CDR3 is built from 12 residues. The V end lost 6 bases, the J end lost 2 bases, and 5 bases lay between the germline ends. This chain's CDR3 is CSVDTGANVLTF. The CDR3 DNA sequence: TGCAGCGTCGACACTGGGGCCAACGTCCTGACTTTC.

This chain links TRBV27 with TRBJ1-2, with a weak D call TRBD1 (6 bases). V was clipped by 6 bases and J by 7 bases, with 12 bases between them. Germline V gene data show CDR1 as MNHEY and CDR2 as SMNVEV (reference sequence). The CDR3 is 12 residues long. The CDR3 DNA follows: TGTGCCAGCAGCCGGGGGCCACGTGGCTACACCTTC. This translates into CASSRGPRGYTF.

The chain combines TRBV11-2 with TRBJ2-1; TRBD1 or TRBD2 may be the D gene (5 bases each). The germline gives CDR1 SGHAT, CDR2 FQNNGV. The CDR3 sequence is 15 residues long. The ends were cut back, 1 base at V and 2 bases at J, with 9 bases in the middle. The CDR3 loop is CASSLAGSPYNEQFF. In nucleotides, the CDR3 is TGTGCCAGCAGCTTAGCAGGGAGCCCCTACAATGAGCAGTTCTTC.

This chain connects TRBV25-1 to TRBJ2-3, with 14 bases identical to TRBD2. Germline V gives CDR1 MGHDK, CDR2 SYGVNS. V shed 6 bases, J shed 4 bases, and the junction held 0 bases outside the gene matches. The CDR3 sequence is 14 residues long. This chain's CDR3 is CASRGLAGADTQYF. The CDR3 DNA reads as TGTGCCAGCAGGGGACTAGCGGGGGCAGATACGCAGTATTTT.

The chain couples TRBV7-8 to TRBJ2-1, with TRBD2 identical over 12 bases. CDR1 and CDR2 (germline): SGHVS, FQNEAQ. J gave up 7 bases and V 5 bases, and 12 bases lay outside the gene matches. This CDR3 spans 17 amino acids. In DNA, the CDR3 is TGTGCCAGCAGCCGACTAGCGGGAGAGAGGGGTGGTAATGAGCAGTTCTTC. It encodes CASSRLAGERGGNEQFF.

J is TRBJ2-2 and V is TRBV19; D unresolved. Germline V gene sequence: CDR1 LNHDA, CDR2 SQIVND (reference sequence). The CDR3 contains 15 residues. Trimming removed 1 base from V and 5 bases from J, with 11 bases in between. In DNA, the CDR3 is TGTGCCAGTAGTATAGTTTACCGGAGAACCGGGGAGCTGTTTTTT. This translates into CASSIVYRRTGELFF. The full variable domain, in which reference TRBV19 and TRBJ2-2 provide the parts outside the CDR3, is DGGITQSPKYLFRKEGQNVTLSCEQNLNHDAMYWYRQDPGQGLRLIYYSQIVNDFQKGDIAEGYSVSREKKESFPLTVTSAQKNPTAFYLCASSIVYRRTGELFFGEGSRLTVL.

The V call is TRBV19, the J call TRBJ2-7; no clear D. Trimming pared 6 bases from V and 0 bases from J, leaving 12 bases between. CDR1 is LNHDA, CDR2 SQIVND, per germline (reference sequence). The CDR3 contains 14 residues. DNA of the CDR3: TGTGCCAGTAGAAGTTACGTGTCCTCCTACGAGCAGTACTTC. This translates into CASRSYVSSYEQYF.

This chain joins TRBV15 and TRBJ2-1; D perhaps matches TRBD1 (5 bases). The CDR3 contains 14 residues. The germline V gene encodes CDR1 LNHNV and CDR2 YYDKDF (reference sequence). V lost 5 bases, J lost 6 bases, and 14 bases lay in between. CDR3 protein: CATSQVRDRNEQFF. CDR3 DNA sequence: TGTGCCACCAGCCAGGTCAGGGATCGCAATGAGCAGTTCTTC. Using reference TRBV15 and TRBJ2-1 for the parts outside the CDR3, the full variable domain is DAMVIQNPRYQVTQFGKPVTLSCSQTLNHNVMYWYQQKSSQAPKLLFHYYDKDFNNEADTPDNFQSRRPNTSFCFLDIRSPGLGDTAMYLCATSQVRDRNEQFFGPGTRLTVL.

The chain recombines TRBV2 with TRBJ1-1; D may be TRBD1 (5 bases). V dropped 4 bases and J dropped 4 bases, with 13 bases sitting between them. The CDR3 runs to 14 residues. Germline V gene lookup returns CDR1 SNHLY and CDR2 FYNNEI. CDR3 DNA sequence: TGTGCCAGCAGTGGGAGGGGAGGGTCCACTGAAGCTTTCTTT. Translation: CASSGRGGSTEAFF.

The chain combines TRBV14 with TRBJ2-7, with 7 bases that match TRBD2. V lost 4 bases to trimming and J lost 0 bases; unmatched junction nucleotides: 9. CDR1 is SGHDN, CDR2 FVKESK, per germline. This CDR3 comprises 16 residues. CDR3 loop: CASSLWGGLASYEQYF. The CDR3 coding sequence is TGTGCCAGCAGCCTTTGGGGGGGGTTAGCCTCCTACGAGCAGTACTTC.

The V gene is TRBV2, the J gene TRBJ2-5; TRBD1 matches 9 bases. Germline V gene lookup returns CDR1 SNHLY and CDR2 FYNNEI. V shed 6 bases and J 4 bases; nucleotides not matched to a gene: 9. The CDR3 is made up of 15 amino acids. The CDR3 is CASSPRDREAETQYF. The CDR3 DNA sequence: TGTGCCAGCAGCCCCCGGGACAGGGAGGCAGAGACCCAGTACTTC. Looking up the rest from reference TRBV2 and TRBJ2-5 gives the full variable domain: EPEVTQTPSHQVTQMGQEVILRCVPISNHLYFYWYRQILGQKVEFLVSFYNNEISEKSEIFDDQFSVERPDGSNFTLKIRSTKLEDSAMYFCASSPRDREAETQYFGPGTRLLVL.

The chain carries TRBV9 and TRBJ2-1; TRBD1 agrees at 9 bases. The junction had 11 bases not matched to a gene; V was cut back by 4 bases and J by 3 bases. Germline V lookup: CDR1 SGDLS, CDR2 YYNGEE. This CDR3 region has 17 residues. The CDR3 loop is CASSPRLPGQGYNEQFF. The DNA for the CDR3 is TGTGCCAGCAGCCCTCGTCTACCGGGACAGGGCTACAATGAGCAGTTCTTC.

This clone was observed a few times. The rearrangement links TRBV28 to TRBJ2-7, with 8 bases aligning to TRBD1. The CDR3 contains 14 residues. Germline values: CDR1 MDHEN, CDR2 SYDVKM. V shed 5 bases and J 6 bases; nucleotides not matched to a gene: 9. CDR3 in DNA: TGTGCCAGCAGTCCCGGCCAGGGGGCCTCCGAGCAGTACTTC. Translating it yields CASSPGQGASEQYF.

A word on this clone: At one of its ends the junction is not consistent with the germline gene, which may arise from a read error. The genes are TRBV7-7 and TRBJ2-7, with D perhaps matching TRBD1 (6 bases). The CDR3 sequence is 13 residues long. CDR1 and CDR2 (germline): SSHAT, FNYEAQ (reference sequence). The CDR3 DNA follows: TGTGCTAGCAGCACAGGGTTTAACAACGAGCAGTACTTC. Amino acids: CASSTGFNNEQYF. Full variable domain (missing parts from reference TRBV7-7 and TRBJ2-7): GAGVSQSPRYKVTKRGQDVTLRCDPISSHATLYWYQQALGQGPEFLTYFNYEAQPDKSGLPSDRFSAERPEGSISTLTIQRTEQRDSAMYRCASSTGFNNEQYFGPGTRLTVT.

This chain connects TRBV2 to TRBJ2-3, with 7 bases fitting TRBD1. V gave up 5 bases and J gave up 0 bases; unmatched junction bases: 5. Germline V gene lookup returns CDR1 SNHLY and CDR2 FYNNEI. This CDR3 comprises 15 residues. CDR3 loop: CASSLGQASTDTQYF. CDR3 nucleotides: TGTGCCAGCAGTCTAGGACAGGCCAGCACAGATACGCAGTATTTT.

V and J are TRBV5-1 and TRBJ1-4, with TRBD1 identical over 8 bases. From germline, CDR1 is SGHRS and CDR2 YFSETQ. The V and J ends lost 1 base and 8 bases, in that order; junction bases with no gene match: 7. The CDR3 is 15 residues long. The CDR3 DNA follows: TGCGCCAGCAGCTTGTCGGGCAGGGGGCAAGAAAAACTGTTTTTT. Its protein product is CASSLSGRGQEKLFF.